This entry lists 5 T cell receptor beta chains sequenced from one sample in a study of T cell responses to AZD1222 COVID-19 vaccine (dated by TCRdb to the early 2020s). What the time point label conveys for this sample: about 28 days (+/-7) after the second vaccine dose. What the treatment or condition label conveys for this sample: meningococcal conjugate vaccine given as trial control. The library was obtained by the immunoSEQ multiplex PCR assay. This immuneACCESS table, as held by TCRdb, lists in-frame sequences with V and J called but not all clones. Of the missing ones, under half trace to an unresolved V gene in checked studies; the others have no known cause. Here the sample has over 70,000 clones; about three quarters occur a single time. The leading ten clones occupy 27% of the sample. The sample was peripheral blood, taken 28 days after the second dose of the MenACWY control vaccine. The origin of the receptors is an adult who received the MenACWY meningococcal vaccine as a control.

The chain uses TRBV28 and TRBJ1-3; D remains ambiguous. The V gene's germline CDR1 is MDHEN and CDR2 SYDVKM. Trimming left V 4 bases short and J 2 bases short, with 6 bases between. The CDR3 loop spans 13 amino acids. The CDR3 nucleotides read TGTGCCAGCAGTTCAACAGCTGGAAACACCATATATTTT. Its protein is CASSSTAGNTIYF.

There are a few counts of this clone. The J gene is TRBJ1-3, the V gene TRBV6-5; 8 bases map to TRBD1. The germline gives CDR1 MNHEY, CDR2 SVGAGI. The ends lost 4 bases at V and 1 base at J; junction bases unmatched: 6. The CDR3 spans 16 residues. CDR3 nucleotide sequence: TGTGCCAGCAGTTTGACAGGGGCGATGTCTGGAAACACCATATATTTT. Translation: CASSLTGAMSGNTIYF.

This chain joins TRBV5-1 and TRBJ1-4, with D unresolved. The V gene lost 2 bases and the J gene lost 5 bases, with 10 bases spanning the gap. CDR1 and CDR2 (germline): SGHRS, YFSETQ. There are 14 residues in the CDR3. The CDR3, as DNA: TGCGCCAGCAGCTTACTAGGGAACAATGAAAAACTGTTTTTT. It codes for CASSLLGNNEKLFF. The whole variable domain, filled in from reference TRBV5-1 and TRBJ1-4, reads KAGVTQTPRYLIKTRGQQVTLSCSPISGHRSVSWYQQTPGQGLQFLFEYFSETQRNKGNFPGRFSGRQFSNSRSEMNVSTLELGDSALYLCASSLLGNNEKLFFGSGTQLSVL.

This clone was found a few times. This chain connects TRBV6-2 or TRBV6-3 to TRBJ1-3; 8 bases align to TRBD1. Unmatched junction bases numbered 5, after V lost 5 bases and J lost 2 bases. The V gene's germline CDR1 is MNHEY and CDR2 SVGEGT. This CDR3 has 15 amino acids. The CDR3 sequence is CASSVTGAAGNTIYF. Here the CDR3 DNA reads TGTGCCAGCAGTGTGACAGGGGCTGCTGGAAACACCATATATTTT.

The chain couples TRBV6-5 to TRBJ2-1; TRBD2 matches 8 bases. V lost 7 bases, J lost 6 bases, and 8 bases stayed unmatched. Germline values: CDR1 MNHEY, CDR2 SVGAGI. This CDR3 comprises 14 residues. CDR3 nucleotides: TGTGCCAGCACCGGGGGGGGCATAGCCAATGAGCAGTTCTTC. Translating gives CASTGGGIANEQFF.